Below are 14 T cell receptor beta chains sequenced from a single sample in a study of patients and donors after allogeneic stem cell transplantation. One entry per CDR3 protein, called by TCRdb with MiXCR from the RT-PCR reads. The repertoire includes fewer than 500,000 distinct CDR3 sequences, around 16% of them detected once, and 7% to 7.5% sits in the top ten. Input material: blood, either unsorted or a sorted T cell fraction (not recorded which). Every receptor here comes from a human donor who was either an allogeneic HSCT recipient or a stem cell or donor lymphocyte infusion donor (not recorded which). It is not recorded whose cells these are; they may come from a transplant donor.

The chain has TRBV29-1 and TRBJ2-1; no clear D. The germline V gene has CDR1 SQVTM and CDR2 ANQGSEA. The V gene lost 8 bases and the J gene lost 12 bases, with 14 bases spanning the gap. This CDR3 region has 10 residues. The CDR3 region is CSTRSVGQFF. The CDR3 region has the DNA TGCAGCACCAGGTCGGTAGGGCAGTTCTTC.

In its sample, this clonotype was seen a few times. The chain recombines TRBV12-3 or TRBV12-4 with TRBJ1-6, with D possibly being TRBD1 (6 bases). V was trimmed by 6 bases and J by 9 bases, leaving 21 bases between them. This CDR3 has 16 amino acids. The CDR3 DNA sequence: TGTGCCAGCAGGACGACAATACAGGGTTTGACTTCACCCCTCCACTTT. Translating it yields CASRTTIQGLTSPLHF.

This chain links TRBV29-1 with TRBJ2-1; 9 positions match TRBD2. This CDR3 has 17 amino acids. The V gene end was trimmed by 7 bases and the J gene end by 9 bases; junction bases not matched to a gene: 22. Germline V gene data show CDR1 as SQVTM and CDR2 as ANQGSEA. The CDR3 nucleotides are TGCAGCGGCAGACTGCTAGAGGTGGCTAGCGGGATAGTTGAGCAGTTCTTC. The encoded protein is CSGRLLEVASGIVEQFF.

This clonotype appeared a few times. The chain is built from TRBV28 and TRBJ1-3; 7 bases fit TRBD1. V was clipped by 4 bases and J by 0 bases; unmatched bases: 6. This CDR3 spans 16 amino acids. The germline V gene has CDR1 MDHEN and CDR2 SYDVKM. CDR3 in amino acids: CASSSPRGPSGNTIYF. Written as DNA, the CDR3 is TGTGCCAGCAGTTCCCCGAGGGGGCCCTCTGGAAACACCATATATTTT.

The chain joins TRBV7-9 to TRBJ1-2; D not certain. Germline assignment: CDR1 SEHNR and CDR2 FQNEAQ (reference sequence). This CDR3 has 12 residues. V dropped 4 bases and J dropped 8 bases, with 11 bases sitting between them. The CDR3, as DNA: TGTGCCAGCAGCTCCGGGATAGAAGGCTACACCTTC. This gives the protein CASSSGIEGYTF.

V and J are TRBV2 and TRBJ2-5, with D unclear. The V end was cut by 1 base, the J end by 0 bases, with 6 bases between. Germline V gives CDR1 SNHLY, CDR2 FYNNEI. The CDR3 totals 14 residues. The CDR3 region is CASSEGQYQETQYF. The CDR3 bases are TGTGCCAGCAGTGAAGGGCAATACCAAGAGACCCAGTACTTC.

The chain uses TRBV12-3 or TRBV12-4 and TRBJ2-5; D is undetermined. V was shortened by 6 bases and J by 5 bases, with 13 bases between the two germline ends. The CDR3 runs 13 residues. The CDR3: CASRPDPRETQYF. Here the CDR3 DNA reads TGTGCCAGCAGGCCCGACCCGCGGGAGACCCAGTACTTC.

The chain has TRBV12-3 or TRBV12-4 and TRBJ1-2; tentatively, D is TRBD1 (6 bases). With 8 bases removed from V and 8 bases from J, the gap between germline ends came to 12 bases. The CDR3 runs 11 residues. The CDR3 region is CASGGGGGYTF. Here the CDR3 DNA reads TGTGCCAGCGGTGGGGGCGGCGGCTACACCTTC.

In its sample, this clonotype was seen a few times. This rearrangement joins TRBV11-1 to TRBJ2-6; possibly TRBD2 for D (5 bases). With 3 bases removed from V and 4 bases from J, the gap between germline ends came to 19 bases. This CDR3 spans 18 amino acids. The V gene's germline CDR1 is SGHAT and CDR2 FQDESV (reference sequence). CDR3 nucleotides: TGTGCCAGCAGCTTGGGCGGGCTAGACAAACCCGGGGCCAACGTCCTGACTTTC. As protein: CASSLGGLDKPGANVLTF.

The V call is TRBV11-2, the J call TRBJ2-7, with TRBD2 as a possible D gene (6 bases). Germline-derived CDR1 and CDR2 are SGHAT and FQNNGV. V was pared by 6 bases and J by 6 bases, with 18 bases between. CDR3 length: 14 residues. CDR3 sequence reads: CASSFSGRQSEQYF. The CDR3 DNA reads as TGTGCCAGCAGTTTCTCCGGGAGACAGAGCGAGCAGTACTTC.

The chain joins TRBV20-1 to TRBJ2-7; 11 bases fit TRBD2. The V gene's germline CDR1 is DFQATT and CDR2 SNEGSKA (reference sequence). The CDR3 spans 15 residues. V lost 0 bases, J lost 2 bases, and 3 bases stayed unmatched. CDR3 coding DNA: TGCAGTGCTAGAGACCTGACTAGCGGGGCCTACGAGCAGTACTTC. This codes for CSARDLTSGAYEQYF.

V usage is TRBV10-2 and J usage is TRBJ2-3, with 7 bases fitting TRBD1. V lost 2 bases, J lost 0 bases, and 2 bases stayed unmatched. Germline V gene data show CDR1 as WSHSY and CDR2 as SAAADI. This CDR3 spans 15 amino acids. CDR3 in amino acids: CASSELDRSTDTQYF. DNA for the CDR3: TGCGCCAGCAGTGAGCTGGACAGGAGCACAGATACGCAGTATTTT.

This clonotype was detected only a few times. The chain uses TRBV12-3 or TRBV12-4 and TRBJ2-7, with D perhaps matching TRBD1 (7 bases). Trimming removed 6 bases from V and 3 bases from J, with 15 bases in between. This CDR3 spans 14 amino acids. The CDR3 nucleotides read TGTGCCAGCAGAAGACAGGGACTTAACTACGAGCAGTACTTC. Its protein is CASRRQGLNYEQYF.

In this sample, this clonotype turned up many times. J is TRBJ1-2 and V is TRBV7-2, with D possibly TRBD1 on 5 matching bases. V was clipped by 2 bases and J by 4 bases, with 14 bases between them. This CDR3 has 15 amino acids. Germline assignment: CDR1 SGHTA and CDR2 FQGNSA. CDR3 coding DNA: TGTGCCAGCAGCTTATCAACCAGGGCTATCTATGGCTACACCTTC. The encoded protein is CASSLSTRAIYGYTF.